The 20 T cell receptor beta chains below come from one sample, sequenced in a study of blood T cells in healthy people across ages. Through a sample-barcoded 5' primer and a J-beta primer mix, a second PCR was run for about 7 to 12 cycles. TCRdb called the 5' RACE reads again in MiXCR, with one record for every CDR3 protein. The table has over 1.5 million distinct CDR3 sequences, 49% seen once. The sample was blood. The source of these receptors is a woman between 40 and 55 years old in good health.

The rearrangement uses TRBV5-1 and TRBJ1-2; 7 bases map to TRBD1. J lost 3 bases, V lost 5 bases, and 7 bases had no gene match. Germline V lookup: CDR1 SGHRS, CDR2 YFSETQ. The length of the CDR3 is 14 residues. CDR3 in amino acids: CASREGGRDYGYTF. In DNA form, the CDR3 reads TGCGCCAGCAGGGAAGGGGGCAGGGACTATGGCTACACCTTC.

The CDR3 DNA follows: TGTGCCAGCAGCAGGATAGGGTCTACCTACGAGCAGTACTTC. It translates to CASSRIGSTYEQYF. V usage is TRBV7-2 and J usage is TRBJ2-7; D call uncertain. V shed 5 bases and J shed 2 bases, with 13 bases lying between them. The CDR3 covers 14 residues. CDR1 SGHTA and CDR2 FQGNSA come from the germline V gene.

The V gene is TRBV6-2 or TRBV6-3, the J gene TRBJ2-5; D unclear. The DNA end lines up better with TRBJ2-7; the J call may be wrong. The CDR3 has 12 residues. The germline V gene has CDR1 MNHEY and CDR2 SVGEGT. The CDR3 nucleotides are TGTGCCAGCAGCTCCCTCTTCCACGAGCAGTACTTC. It translates to CASSSLFHEQYF.

The chain employs TRBV28 and TRBJ1-5, with TRBD1 as a possible D gene (6 bases). Trimming took off 2 bases at V and 5 bases at J, with 13 bases between the two ends. Germline lookup yields CDR1 MDHEN and CDR2 SYDVKM. The CDR3 spans 15 residues. The CDR3 DNA is TGTGCCAGCAGTTTAGTCAGGGGATTGGATCAGCCCCAGCATTTT. Protein product: CASSLVRGLDQPQHF.

The CDR3 here is CASSLLRQGGRREQFF. DNA of the CDR3: TGTGCCAGCAGCTTACTCCGTCAGGGGGGGAGACGCGAGCAGTTCTTC. The rearrangement uses TRBV7-2 and TRBJ2-1; D tentatively reads TRBD1 or TRBD2 (7 bases each). The CDR3 contains 16 residues. Germline V lookup: CDR1 SGHTA, CDR2 FQGNSA. Trimming removed 2 bases from V and 10 bases from J, with 21 bases in between. The complete variable domain, with remaining parts taken from reference TRBV7-2 and TRBJ2-1, reads GAGVSQSPSNKVTEKGKDVELRCDPISGHTALYWYRQSLGQGLEFLIYFQGNSAPDKSGLPSDRFSAERTGGSVSTLTIQRTQQEDSAVYLCASSLLRQGGRREQFFGPGTRLTVL.

The J gene is TRBJ2-4, the V gene TRBV12-3 or TRBV12-4; 7 bases agree with TRBD2. The J call may be faulty, since TRBJ2-7 better matches the DNA end. CDR3 length equals 15 residues. CDR3 sequence reads: CASSSGGLLTYEQYF. Written as DNA, the CDR3 is TGTGCCAGCAGTTCTGGGGGACTACTAACCTACGAGCAGTACTTC.

This clonotype turned up a few times. The chain combines TRBV11-3 with TRBJ2-1, with D possibly TRBD2 on 6 matching bases. The CDR3 spans 17 residues. Trimming left V 3 bases short and J 0 bases short, with 15 bases between. The germline gives CDR1 SGHNT, CDR2 YENEEA. The CDR3: CASSFTLASSSYNEQFF. CDR3 in DNA: TGTGCCAGCAGCTTTACTCTAGCGTCGAGCTCCTACAATGAGCAGTTCTTC.

The J gene is TRBJ2-1, the V gene TRBV6-1; no reliable D call. V lost 0 bases and J lost 4, with 4 bases in between. Germline V gene lookup returns CDR1 MNHNS and CDR2 SASEGT. The CDR3 runs to 13 residues. CDR3 residues: CASSEAWYNEQFF. The CDR3 region has the DNA TGTGCCAGCAGTGAAGCGTGGTACAATGAGCAGTTCTTC.

This clonotype was counted a few times. CDR3 DNA sequence: TGCGCCAGCAGCCAAGGAGGCGGAGGATTTTATGGCTACACCTTC. Encoded protein: CASSQGGGGFYGYTF. The rearrangement links TRBV4-3 to TRBJ1-2; D is unresolved. CDR1 is LGHNA and CDR2 is YSLEER in the germline V gene. V lost 1 base, J lost 5 bases, and 14 bases lay in between. This CDR3 is 15 amino acids long.

This clonotype occurred a few times. This sequence joins TRBV15 and TRBJ2-3; D unresolved. Trimming left V 6 bases short and J 1 base short, with 11 bases between. The germline V gene encodes CDR1 LNHNV and CDR2 YYDKDF (reference sequence). The CDR3 has 14 amino acids. CDR3 region: CATSPAVGTDTQYF. DNA for the CDR3: TGTGCCACCAGTCCAGCCGTTGGCACAGATACGCAGTATTTT.

This rearrangement joins TRBV28 to TRBJ1-2, with a tentative D call TRBD1 (5 bases). Trimming pared 1 base from V and 7 bases from J, leaving 13 bases between. The CDR3 is made up of 14 amino acids. Germline CDR1 and CDR2: MDHEN and SYDVKM. The CDR3 region has the DNA TGTGCCAGCAGTTTATCAGGGAATGGGTTTGGCTACACCTTC. Translating gives CASSLSGNGFGYTF.

This clonotype was recorded at least ten times. V gene TRBV29-1 combines with J gene TRBJ2-7, with TRBD1 matching over 8 bases. V shed 5 bases, J shed 3 bases, and the junction held 12 bases outside the gene matches. CDR1 SQVTM and CDR2 ANQGSEA come from the germline V gene. CDR3 length: 15 residues. The CDR3 spells CSVSEIRDRIYEQYF. The CDR3 DNA reads as TGCAGCGTTAGTGAAATTCGGGACAGGATCTACGAGCAGTACTTC.

This clonotype occurred a few times. The rearrangement uses TRBV5-1 and TRBJ1-2; D is unclear. V was cut by 0 bases and J by 2 bases, with 8 bases left in between. CDR3 size: 14 residues. Per the germline V gene, CDR1 is SGHRS and CDR2 is YFSETQ. CDR3 nucleotides: TGCGCCAGCAGCTTGGCTGGGGAAAACTATGGCTACACCTTC. Its protein product is CASSLAGENYGYTF.

This clonotype was detected only a few times. The gene calls are TRBV28 and TRBJ2-3; TRBD2 matches 11 bases. V shed 6 bases and J 3 bases; nucleotides not matched to a gene: 5. Germline V lookup: CDR1 MDHEN, CDR2 SYDVKM. This CDR3 has 15 amino acids. CDR3 sequence: CASSRLAGQTDTQYF. DNA for the CDR3: TGTGCCAGCAGCCGACTAGCGGGGCAGACAGATACGCAGTATTTT.

The chain carries TRBV28 and TRBJ2-3; tentative D call: TRBD1 (5 bases). The CDR3 runs 16 residues. CDR1 and CDR2 from the germline V gene are MDHEN and SYDVKM. The V and J ends lost 4 bases and 4 bases respectively, with 18 bases between them. CDR3 sequence: CASSSQTDERADTQYF. CDR3 DNA sequence: TGTGCCAGCAGTTCCCAGACAGACGAACGGGCAGATACGCAGTATTTT.

This clonotype was recorded many times. An end of the junction does not agree with germline; a read error may underlie this. The chain recombines TRBV7-2 with TRBJ2-3; the match to TRBD2 covers 13 bases. The length of the CDR3 is 16 residues. Looked up from germline, CDR1 is SGHTA and CDR2 is FQGNSA. CDR3 in amino acids: CASSLGTSGGTDTQYF. The CDR3, as DNA: TGTGCCAGCAGTTTAGGGACTAGCGGGGGCACAGATACGCAGTATTTT.

In DNA, the CDR3 is TGTGCCAGCAGCTTAGATTGGACAGGGGATCAGCCCCAGCATTTT. This encodes CASSLDWTGDQPQHF. The chain combines TRBV7-9 with TRBJ1-5; 9 nucleotides match TRBD1. CDR1 is SEHNR, CDR2 FQNEAQ, per germline (reference sequence). V dropped 1 base and J dropped 5; count of bases not matched to a gene: 3. CDR3 length: 15 amino acids.

The chain links TRBV20-1 to TRBJ2-1; 9 nucleotides line up with TRBD2. The CDR3 has 16 residues. J was trimmed by 5 bases and V by 0 bases; bases with no gene match: 8. Germline CDR1 and CDR2: DFQATT and SNEGSKA (reference sequence). The CDR3 DNA sequence: TGCAGTGCTAGAGAAGAGAAAGGGACTAGCCACAATGAGCAGTTCTTC. This encodes CSAREEKGTSHNEQFF.

The chain is built from TRBV12-3 or TRBV12-4 and TRBJ1-6, with 7 bases lining up with TRBD1. The CDR3 runs to 15 residues. V shed 7 bases and J 4 bases; nucleotides not matched to a gene: 7. CDR3 DNA sequence: TGTGCCAGCACCAGAGGGGACAGTTATAATTCACCCCTCCACTTT. Translating gives CASTRGDSYNSPLHF.

The chain recombines TRBV28 with TRBJ1-2; D unresolved. CDR1 and CDR2 (germline): MDHEN, SYDVKM. The ends were cut back, 6 bases at V and 2 bases at J, with 10 bases in the middle. The CDR3 contains 13 residues. CDR3: CASRMPENYGYTF. As DNA, the CDR3 is TGTGCCAGCAGAATGCCAGAAAACTATGGCTACACCTTC.